This TCR beta chain was found in a study of blood T cells in healthy people across ages. The V and J ends lost 0 bases and 2 bases respectively, with 12 bases between them. Germline CDR1 reads DFQATT; CDR2 reads SNEGSKA (reference sequence). CDR3 size: 15 residues. The authors ran a second PCR of 7 to 11 cycles using a sample-barcoded 5' primer and a J-beta primer mix. TCRdb reprocessed the 5' RACE reads with MiXCR, giving one entry per CDR3 protein. The table has approximately 1,700,000 distinct CDR3 sequences, approximately 39% seen once; the top ten hold approximately 22%. This clonotype was seen a handful of times. Antigen: not known. Overall study findings and caveats: Per million T cells, TCR beta diversity dropped roughly linearly as age increased. Greater diversity and more naive CD4+ cells were seen in long-lived donors than in aged donors.

The TCR originated in a human donor in good health. The V gene is TRBV20-1, the J gene TRBJ2-3; D perhaps matches TRBD2 (6 bases). The material sequenced was blood. CDR3 sequence: CSARDNRGTTDTQYF. DNA for the CDR3: TGCAGTGCTAGAGATAATCGGGGGACCACAGATACGCAGTATTTT.